A selection of T cell receptor beta chains follows, all from one sample in a study of T cell responses to AZD1222 COVID-19 vaccine. Profiling relied on immunoSEQ multiplex PCR, and the TCRdb table lists in-frame clones only, not all of them. The sample includes more than 120,000 clones, roughly nine tenths of them seen just once. This sample comprised peripheral blood, obtained 28 days after the second AZD1222 dose. The source of these receptors is an adult who received the AZD1222 COVID-19 vaccine. Both conserved end residues are part of each CDR3. Each record gives: V gene, J gene, CDR3 protein.

>TRBV19|TRBJ1-1
CASSRVGVNTEAFF
>TRBV10-2|TRBJ1-5
CASSEEQALSSNQPQHF
>TRBV9|TRBJ2-1
CASSLAGQYNEQFF
>TRBV24-1|TRBJ2-2
CATSPWLGTGELFF
>TRBV5-1|TRBJ2-3
CASSPEPLLADTQYF
>TRBV27|TRBJ2-1
CASSPLLALNNEQFF
>TRBV6-4|TRBJ2-1
CASGTGVWVEQFF
>TRBV5-6|TRBJ1-1
CASSPEGAVEAFF
>TRBV29-1|TRBJ1-3
CSVRVGGSSGNTIYF
>TRBV5-4|TRBJ2-1
CASSFGGNRVRGNEQFF
>TRBV5-4|TRBJ1-2
CASSGSTGRGYTF
>TRBV10-3|TRBJ2-5
CAISDRGPEQETQYF
>TRBV5-1|TRBJ1-1
CASSFLSGTGVGRYTEAFF
>TRBV7-8|TRBJ2-7
CASSLALAGVDEQYF
>TRBV19|TRBJ1-2
CASRAARGFNYGYTF
>TRBV28|TRBJ1-3
CASSEEDRAGNTIYF
>TRBV28|TRBJ1-5
CASRTGEGQPQHF
>TRBV7-9|TRBJ1-2
CASSLVPHDGNYGYTF
>TRBV30|TRBJ1-2
CAWKAQGVSASYGYTF
>TRBV5-6|TRBJ1-2
CASSRQGSSNYGYTF
>TRBV6-5|TRBJ1-2
CASSYSSGMDGYTF
>TRBV6-5|TRBJ2-1
CASSSAGGAEQFF
>TRBV30|TRBJ2-5
CAWRLIRDKETQYF
>TRBV11-2|TRBJ2-1
CASSRGLRTFNEQFF
>TRBV25-1|TRBJ1-2
CASTTRKGNGYTF
>TRBV9|TRBJ2-5
CASSVVVGESETQYF
>TRBV7-2|TRBJ2-2
CASSLRGTTNTGELFF
>TRBV7-2|TRBJ1-6
CASRGTARDSPLHF